A selection of T cell receptor beta chains follows, all from one sample in a study of blood T cell repertoires in COVID-19. Sequencing was performed with immunoSEQ multiplex PCR; in TCRdb, only in-frame clones are kept and a portion is missing. The table lists fewer than 25,000 clones, 70% to 90% of them singletons, with 9.7% in the top ten. The material sequenced was peripheral blood. Receptors originate from a man between 70 and 80 years old with acute or convalescent COVID-19. The CDR3 runs from the conserved cysteine through the conserved F or W.

len: 14; v_gene: TRBV19; j_gene: TRBJ1-2; CDR3aa: CASRLSGQGSGYTF
len: 17; v_gene: TRBV6-2/TRBV6-3; j_gene: TRBJ2-6; CDR3aa: CASSYSDRGRGANVLTF
len: 13; v_gene: TRBV5-1; j_gene: TRBJ2-3; CDR3aa: CASSRDNTDTQYF
len: 14; v_gene: TRBV4-2; j_gene: TRBJ1-5; CDR3aa: CASSSQVGDQPQHF
len: 17; v_gene: TRBV6-4; j_gene: TRBJ1-3; CDR3aa: CASSDGGAHYTGNTIYF
len: 15; v_gene: TRBV19; j_gene: TRBJ1-3; CDR3aa: CASSPQGFSGNTIYF
len: 17; v_gene: TRBV5-1; j_gene: TRBJ2-3; CDR3aa: CASSLGPLAGSGDTQYF
len: 15; v_gene: TRBV5-4; j_gene: TRBJ1-4; CDR3aa: CASSSEQEPREKLFF
len: 14; v_gene: TRBV7-9; j_gene: TRBJ1-6; CDR3aa: CASSQFDDREPLHF
len: 14; v_gene: TRBV5-1; j_gene: TRBJ2-7; CDR3aa: CASRLDRATYEQYF
len: 14; v_gene: TRBV28; j_gene: TRBJ1-5; CDR3aa: CASSPTTGNQPQHF
len: 14; v_gene: TRBV5-1; j_gene: TRBJ2-2; CDR3aa: CASSPRTSRGELFF
len: 20; v_gene: TRBV14; j_gene: TRBJ2-5; CDR3aa: CASSQDPFTRKRDRQETQYF
len: 17; v_gene: TRBV5-4; j_gene: TRBJ2-2; CDR3aa: CASSSGGTSGNTGELFF
len: 15; v_gene: TRBV5-1; j_gene: TRBJ1-6; CDR3aa: CASSLTGANNSPLHF
len: 16; v_gene: TRBV11-2; j_gene: TRBJ2-7; CDR3aa: CASSSLQGGAPTEQYF
len: 15; v_gene: TRBV18; j_gene: TRBJ2-3; CDR3aa: CASSPRNRATDTQYF
len: 14; v_gene: TRBV10-2; j_gene: TRBJ2-7; CDR3aa: CASHRTASSYEQYF
len: 19; v_gene: TRBV18; j_gene: TRBJ2-6; CDR3aa: CASSLLKLTVISGANVLTF
len: 15; v_gene: TRBV5-6; j_gene: TRBJ2-1; CDR3aa: CASSLRDRLYNEQFF
len: 16; v_gene: TRBV18; j_gene: TRBJ1-1; CDR3aa: CASSPKAGGVGTEAFF
len: 15; v_gene: TRBV6-5; j_gene: TRBJ2-5; CDR3aa: CASRKTVAGTETQYF
len: 15; v_gene: TRBV2; j_gene: TRBJ2-1; CDR3aa: CASSQLASSYNEQFF
len: 17; v_gene: TRBV7-9; j_gene: TRBJ2-1; CDR3aa: CASSRTSGRPSYNEQFF
len: 14; v_gene: TRBV7-9; j_gene: TRBJ2-7; CDR3aa: CASSQSGGPYEQYF
len: 15; v_gene: TRBV5-1; j_gene: TRBJ1-3; CDR3aa: CASSLGQSFSDTIYF
len: 15; v_gene: TRBV4-1; j_gene: TRBJ2-1; CDR3aa: CASSRAYSSYNEQFF
len: 15; v_gene: TRBV27; j_gene: TRBJ2-3; CDR3aa: CASSPLGQGTDTQYF
len: 18; v_gene: TRBV27; j_gene: TRBJ2-1; CDR3aa: CASSLYNLPSGSGNEQFF
len: 14; v_gene: TRBV28; j_gene: TRBJ1-5; CDR3aa: CASIEGAGNQPQHF
len: 13; v_gene: TRBV6-4; j_gene: TRBJ2-2; CDR3aa: CASSLSGTGELFF
len: 15; v_gene: TRBV30; j_gene: TRBJ2-1; CDR3aa: CAWFASGRARNEQFF
len: 18; v_gene: TRBV27; j_gene: TRBJ1-1; CDR3aa: CASSLYISGRRSNTEAFF
len: 16; v_gene: TRBV2; j_gene: TRBJ1-2; CDR3aa: CASSEGTGLRSGGYTF
len: 14; v_gene: TRBV5-1; j_gene: TRBJ2-3; CDR3aa: CASSWTSSTDTQYF